The 22 T cell receptor beta chains below all came from one sample that was sequenced in a study of T-cell reconstitution after alpha-beta-depleted transplantation in children. It was with unique molecular identifiers that the TCRbeta library was prepared. One entry per CDR3 protein, called by TCRdb with MiXCR from the PCR reads. The sample comprises fewer than 130,000 distinct CDR3 sequences, 10% of which are singletons, and around 8.2% rests with the top ten. Source: PBMCs from the stem cell graft donor, taken from the stem cell graft. These receptors came from a human donor who donated a stem cell graft to a child with acute lymphoblastic leukemia.

The chain combines TRBV20-1 with TRBJ1-1, with 8 bases that match TRBD1. The CDR3 has 14 amino acids. J lost 4 bases, V lost 2 bases, and 6 bases had no gene match. CDR1 and CDR2 from the germline V gene are DFQATT and SNEGSKA (reference sequence). The chain's CDR3 is CSARTRQGTTEAFF. In DNA form, the CDR3 reads TGCAGTGCTAGAACGCGACAGGGGACCACTGAAGCTTTCTTT.

To note about this clonotype: A clone one base away is much larger, so this may be a read error. The J gene is TRBJ2-3, the V gene TRBV20-1; TRBD2 matches at 8 bases. This CDR3 contains 15 residues. The germline gives CDR1 DFQATT, CDR2 SNEGSKA (reference sequence). The junction had 9 bases not matched to a gene; V was cut back by 7 bases and J by 0 bases. CDR3 sequence (DNA): TGCAGTGTACCCGTGGCTAGCGGGAGCACAGATACGCAGTATTTT. Amino acid sequence: CSVPVASGSTDTQYF.

This clonotype was counted many times. V is TRBV6-5 and J is TRBJ2-2; maybe TRBD2 (5 bases). The CDR3 length is 15 residues. Trimming took 4 bases from V and 9 from J, leaving 18 bases between them. In germline, CDR1 is MNHEY, CDR2 SVGAGI. The CDR3 loop reads CASSWATDSHRELFF. The CDR3 DNA follows: TGTGCCAGCAGTTGGGCGACGGACTCCCACCGGGAGCTGTTTTTT.

This clonotype was counted at least ten times. V and J are TRBV9 and TRBJ2-2; TRBD1 is a possible D gene (7 bases). Germline V lookup: CDR1 SGDLS, CDR2 YYNGEE. Deletions cut 3 bases from V and 4 bases from J, with 13 bases between. This CDR3 comprises 15 residues. CDR3 nucleotides: TGTGCCAGCAGCGGGGGGGCAGGGGGCACCGGGGAGCTGTTTTTT. Amino acid sequence: CASSGGAGGTGELFF.

Ten or more counts support this clonotype. V and J are TRBV5-1 and TRBJ1-4; perhaps TRBD1 as D (5 bases). The length of the CDR3 is 15 residues. Germline CDR1 reads SGHRS; CDR2 reads YFSETQ. Trimming took off 0 bases at V and 8 bases at J, with 14 bases between the two ends. This CDR3 reads CASSLAVGAREKLFF. Written as DNA, the CDR3 is TGCGCCAGCAGCTTGGCCGTTGGGGCACGGGAAAAACTGTTTTTT.

In its sample, this clonotype was seen many times. The chain carries TRBV27 and TRBJ2-3; D gene ambiguous. The germline V and J ends were trimmed by 7 bases and 0 bases, with 8 bases remaining between them. Looked up from germline, CDR1 is MNHEY and CDR2 is SMNVEV (reference sequence). The CDR3 is 13 amino acids. In DNA, the CDR3 is TGTGCCAGCAACCGAGACAGCACAGATACGCAGTATTTT. As protein: CASNRDSTDTQYF.

The chain carries TRBV30 and TRBJ2-1; D remains unclear. The V end was cut by 1 base, the J end by 4 bases, with 8 bases between. Germline V CDR1 and CDR2: GTSNPN, SVGIG (reference sequence). This CDR3 has 13 residues. The CDR3 DNA reads TGTGCCTGGAGTGATTCGGCTTACAATGAGCAGTTCTTC. Translating gives CAWSDSAYNEQFF.

This clonotype was detected many times. This chain joins TRBV7-8 and TRBJ2-1; 7 nucleotides match TRBD2. V gave up 2 bases and J gave up 7 bases; unmatched junction bases: 11. CDR1 and CDR2 from the germline V gene are SGHVS and FQNEAQ. This CDR3 is 16 amino acids long. CDR3 coding DNA: TGTGCCAGCAGCTTAACCGGGAGTAAAGCGGGGAATGAGCAGTTCTTC. This gives the protein CASSLTGSKAGNEQFF.

This clonotype was observed many times. The genes are TRBV6-2 or TRBV6-3 and TRBJ2-5; 7 bases map to TRBD1. Looked up from germline, CDR1 is MNHEY and CDR2 is SVGEGT. The V and J ends lost 6 bases and 2 bases, in that order; junction bases with no gene match: 9. The CDR3 is 15 amino acids. The CDR3 reads CASSVQGKQQETQYF. DNA for the CDR3: TGTGCCAGCAGCGTACAGGGGAAGCAACAAGAGACCCAGTACTTC.

This clonotype was detected many times. DNA for the CDR3: TGTGCCAGCAGCTTAGTAGCGGGGTCCTACAATGAGCAGTTCTTC. Protein sequence: CASSLVAGSYNEQFF. The chain is built from TRBV11-2 and TRBJ2-1, with 8 bases matching TRBD2. The CDR3 has 15 residues. CDR1 is SGHAT and CDR2 is FQNNGV in the germline V gene. With V trimmed by 1 base and J by 1 base, 0 bases remained unmatched.

The sample holds many counts of this clonotype. This sequence joins TRBV27 and TRBJ2-1; D not resolved. CDR1 MNHEY and CDR2 SMNVEV come from the germline V gene (reference sequence). The CDR3 is 15 amino acids. The ends were cut back, 5 bases at V and 2 bases at J, with 13 bases in the middle. The CDR3 DNA is TGTGCCAGCAGTCTAAAGTTTAAGGCCTACAATGAGCAGTTCTTC. Its translation is CASSLKFKAYNEQFF.

This clonotype was observed at least ten times. This chain links TRBV5-1 with TRBJ2-5; D unclear. The CDR3 covers 14 residues. Between the trimmed V and J ends, which lost 0 bases and 0 bases, there was a span of 6 bases. Germline values: CDR1 SGHRS, CDR2 YFSETQ. This CDR3 is CASSLGRHQETQYF. CDR3 nucleotide sequence: TGCGCCAGCAGCTTGGGCCGCCACCAAGAGACCCAGTACTTC.

Comment on this clonotype: A much larger clone differs by one base, so this may be a read error. This sequence joins TRBV6-2 or TRBV6-3 and TRBJ1-2; D is possibly TRBD1 (6 bases). The V end lost 6 bases, the J end lost 2 bases, and 13 bases lay between the germline ends. CDR3 length: 14 amino acids. CDR1 and CDR2 (germline): MNHEY, SVGEGT. As DNA, the CDR3 is TGTGCCAGCAGCAGTGGACAGAAAAACTATGGCTACACCTTC. Translation gives CASSSGQKNYGYTF.

This clonotype was observed at least ten times. This rearrangement joins TRBV20-1 to TRBJ1-6; 11 bases align to TRBD1. The CDR3 is 15 residues long. Germline lookup yields CDR1 DFQATT and CDR2 SNEGSKA (reference sequence). V was clipped by 6 bases and J by 10 bases; unmatched bases: 11. The CDR3 reads CSAEPRDRGVSPLHF. CDR3 nucleotide sequence: TGCAGTGCGGAACCCCGGGACAGGGGGGTCTCACCCCTCCACTTT.

This clonotype appeared many times. The chain uses TRBV12-3 or TRBV12-4 and TRBJ1-5; D not resolved. Trimming removed 6 bases at V and 1 base at J, with 16 bases between. The CDR3 is 16 residues long. CDR3 protein: CASSVHLTTSNQPQHF. Here the CDR3 DNA reads TGTGCCAGCAGCGTTCACCTGACAACCAGCAATCAGCCCCAGCATTTT.

This clonotype occurred many times. The rearrangement links TRBV20-1 to TRBJ2-3; no definite D call. Germline V gene sequence: CDR1 DFQATT, CDR2 SNEGSKA (reference sequence). There are 17 residues in the CDR3. Trimming took off 0 bases at V and 0 bases at J, with 16 bases between the two ends. The CDR3 DNA reads TGCAGTGCTAGAGAGATGGGTTGGTTGGGGAGCACAGATACGCAGTATTTT. Translation gives CSAREMGWLGSTDTQYF.

This clonotype has a count of ten or more. The rearrangement joins TRBV7-2 to TRBJ1-5; D may be TRBD1 (5 bases). Trimming removed 5 bases from V and 3 bases from J, with 14 bases in between. The germline V gene encodes CDR1 SGHTA and CDR2 FQGNSA. The CDR3 has 15 residues. Written as DNA, the CDR3 is TGTGCCAGCAGCCCTGGGGCTCCCTACAATCAGCCCCAGCATTTT. This sequence encodes CASSPGAPYNQPQHF.

The chain links TRBV6-9 to TRBJ1-1; no definite D call. V was shortened by 11 bases and J by 3 bases, with 16 bases between the two germline ends. Germline-derived CDR1 and CDR2 are MNHGY and SVAAGI. The CDR3 covers 13 residues. The CDR3 sequence: CAASYLGHTEAFF. CDR3 sequence (DNA): TGTGCCGCCAGTTATTTAGGGCACACTGAAGCTTTCTTT.

This clonotype was found a few times. The genes are TRBV11-2 and TRBJ2-6, with TRBD1 matching 9 bases. Germline lookup yields CDR1 SGHAT and CDR2 FQNNGV. V lost 5 bases and J lost 1; bases outside the gene matches: 12. The CDR3 extends over 19 amino acids. The CDR3 DNA reads TGTGCCAGCAGCACCGGGACAGGGTTTTCGAGATCTGGGGCCAACGTCCTGACTTTC. Its protein product is CASSTGTGFSRSGANVLTF.

At least ten counts were recorded for this clonotype. This sequence joins TRBV7-9 and TRBJ2-7; D unclear. This CDR3 is built from 11 residues. Between the trimmed V and J ends, which lost 5 bases and 3 bases, there was a span of 5 bases. Germline V gene lookup returns CDR1 SEHNR and CDR2 FQNEAQ (reference sequence). For the CDR3, the DNA is TGTGCCAGCAGCCTTCGCTACGAGCAGTACTTC. Its translation: CASSLRYEQYF. Looking up the rest from reference TRBV7-9 and TRBJ2-7 gives the full variable domain: DTGVSQNPRHKITKRGQNVTFRCDPISEHNRLYWYRQTLGQGPEFLTYFQNEAQLEKSRLLSDRFSAERPKGSFSTLEIQRTEQGDSAMYLCASSLRYEQYFGPGTRLTVT.

This clonotype was seen many times. V gene TRBV12-3 or TRBV12-4 combines with J gene TRBJ1-4, with 10 bases identical to TRBD1. With 6 bases clipped from V and 5 bases from J, the junction kept 9 bases outside the gene matches. The CDR3 runs 16 residues. The CDR3 DNA is TGTGCCAGCAGCCATACTGGGACAGGGGTCAATGAAAAACTGTTTTTT. Protein product: CASSHTGTGVNEKLFF.

This clonotype has more than one count but fewer than ten. The CDR3 DNA reads as TGTGCCAGCAGCCAGAGCGGGGTCAGCACAGATACGCAGTATTTT. Translation: CASSQSGVSTDTQYF. The chain couples TRBV12-3 or TRBV12-4 to TRBJ2-3, with 7 bases identical to TRBD2. The CDR3 consists of 15 residues. Unmatched junction bases numbered 6, after V lost 6 bases and J lost 0 bases.